These 22 T cell receptor beta chains originate from one sample sequenced in a study of cytomegalovirus exposure and HLA in healthy donors. PCR employed 60 Vbeta and 13 Jbeta primers. The table came from immunoSEQ multiplex PCR; TCRdb's copy has only in-frame clones and leaves some out. This table holds approximately 150,000 clones, approximately 80% found once. Sequences were obtained from PBMCs. These TCRs come from a man aged 25-40 years in good health and CMV-seropositive.

The chain joins TRBV5-4 to TRBJ2-5, with D tentatively TRBD2 (6 bases). CDR3 length: 13 amino acids. Trimming left V 4 bases short and J 5 bases short, with 12 bases between. Germline CDR1 is SGHNT and CDR2 is YYREEE (reference sequence). The CDR3 sequence: CASSARGGETQYF. The CDR3 coding sequence is TGTGCCAGCAGCGCTCGGGGAGGCGAGACCCAGTACTTC.

The chain is built from TRBV5-1 and TRBJ2-7; D gene ambiguous. Germline V CDR1 and CDR2: SGHRS, YFSETQ. Between the trimmed V and J ends, which lost 4 bases and 4 bases, there was a span of 15 bases. The CDR3 has 14 residues. The CDR3 bases are TGCGCCAGCAGCGCACAGCTAAGCAGGTACGAGCAGTACTTC. Translated: CASSAQLSRYEQYF.

The V call is TRBV5-1, the J call TRBJ2-7; weak D call: TRBD2 (6 bases). Per germline, CDR1 SGHRS and CDR2 YFSETQ. The CDR3 is 14 amino acids. Trimming left V 3 bases short and J 2 bases short, with 12 bases between. In DNA, the CDR3 is TGCGCCAGCAGCTCAGAACTAGCTCCCTACGAGCAGTACTTC. Translated, it gives CASSSELAPYEQYF.

Only one count was recorded for this clone. This chain uses TRBV11-1 with TRBJ2-5; 9 bases are shared with TRBD2. The CDR3 extends over 16 amino acids. Per the germline V gene, CDR1 is SGHAT and CDR2 is FQDESV (reference sequence). The ends lost 5 bases at V and 5 bases at J; junction bases unmatched: 12. CDR3 sequence reads: CASSPPISGGGETQYF. The CDR3 DNA is TGTGCCAGCAGCCCCCCCATTAGCGGGGGAGGGGAGACCCAGTACTTC.

This sequence joins TRBV4-3 and TRBJ1-4; perhaps TRBD1 as D (6 bases). This CDR3 contains 15 residues. Trimming took off 4 bases at V and 7 bases at J, with 16 bases between the two ends. Germline assignment: CDR1 LGHNA and CDR2 YSLEER. The CDR3 nucleotides read TGCGCCAGCAGCCCGCACAATCCCAGGGGTGAAAAACTGTTTTTT. It encodes CASSPHNPRGEKLFF.

This clone was found once. The chain recombines TRBV18 with TRBJ1-6; D is possibly TRBD1 (5 bases). CDR1 and CDR2 from the germline V gene are KGHSH and LQKENI. V was trimmed by 3 bases and J by 7 bases, leaving 10 bases between them. The CDR3 covers 14 residues. The DNA for the CDR3 is TGTGCCAGCTCACCCACCGGGGGGAATTCACCCCTCCACTTT. Encoded protein: CASSPTGGNSPLHF.

The chain carries TRBV7-7 and TRBJ2-2, with 7 bases identical to TRBD1. The germline V gene has CDR1 SSHAT and CDR2 FNYEAQ (reference sequence). This CDR3 contains 15 residues. With 1 base clipped from V and 5 bases from J, the junction kept 4 bases outside the gene matches. CDR3 residues: CASSLVTGWTGELFF. In DNA form, the CDR3 reads TGTGCCAGCAGCTTAGTGACAGGGTGGACCGGGGAGCTGTTTTTT.

This clone showed up just a few times. This chain joins TRBV2 and TRBJ2-1, with 11 bases that match TRBD2. Germline V lookup: CDR1 SNHLY, CDR2 FYNNEI. The V segment lost 2 bases and the J segment 6 bases; nucleotides outside the gene matches: 6. This CDR3 contains 16 residues. Here the CDR3 reads CASSEWGLAVSNEQFF. DNA of the CDR3: TGTGCCAGCAGTGAATGGGGACTAGCGGTTTCCAATGAGCAGTTCTTC.

The V call is TRBV5-6, the J call TRBJ2-7, with D possibly matching TRBD2 (6 bases). The germline CDR1 and CDR2 sequences are SGHDT and YYEEEE. V was pared by 2 bases and J by 3 bases, with 15 bases between. The CDR3 loop spans 15 amino acids. The CDR3 region is CASSLTGGAHYEQYF. CDR3 DNA: TGTGCCAGCAGCTTAACTGGCGGGGCGCACTACGAGCAGTACTTC.

The gene calls are TRBV7-2 and TRBJ2-2; 12 positions agree with TRBD2. From germline, CDR1 is SGHTA and CDR2 FQGNSA. CDR3 length equals 16 residues. The ends lost 4 bases at V and 4 bases at J; junction bases unmatched: 4. The CDR3 DNA sequence: TGTGCCAGCAGCTCGGGACTAGCGGGTTTCACCGGGGAGCTGTTTTTT. It yields the protein CASSSGLAGFTGELFF.

This clone was counted a single time. The V call is TRBV7-3, the J call TRBJ2-5; 10 nucleotides line up with TRBD1. V lost 0 bases to trimming and J lost 1 base; unmatched junction nucleotides: 2. The CDR3 contains 16 residues. The germline gives CDR1 SGHTA, CDR2 FQGTGA. This CDR3 reads CASSLTGQGFQETQYF. The CDR3 DNA reads TGTGCCAGCAGCTTAACGGGACAGGGGTTCCAAGAGACCCAGTACTTC. Based on the CDR3 plus reference TRBV7-3 and TRBJ2-5, the full variable domain is GAGVSQTPSNKVTEKGKYVELRCDPISGHTALYWYRQSLGQGPEFLIYFQGTGAADDSGLPNDRFFAVRPEGSVSTLKIQRTERGDSAVYLCASSLTGQGFQETQYFGPGTRLLVL.

Here the CDR3 reads CAISPPDRFGTGELFF. In DNA, the CDR3 is TGTGCCATCAGCCCTCCAGACAGGTTTGGAACCGGGGAGCTGTTTTTT. The chain links TRBV10-3 to TRBJ2-2; possible D gene TRBD1, 6 bases. Between the trimmed V and J ends, which lost 6 bases and 5 bases, there was a span of 19 bases. The CDR3 sequence is 16 residues long. Germline V gene data show CDR1 as ENHRY and CDR2 as SYGVKD.

This chain joins TRBV4-3 and TRBJ1-2; D gene ambiguous. The CDR3 totals 14 residues. Trimming took off 0 bases at V and 5 bases at J, with 10 bases between the two ends. Germline CDR1 LGHNA, CDR2 YSLEER. The CDR3 reads CASSQDTSRYGYTF. The CDR3 DNA reads as TGCGCCAGCAGCCAAGATACGTCTCGGTATGGCTACACCTTC.

The CDR3 DNA follows: TGTGCCAGCAGCGCGGGGTGGTCCTGGACCCACGAGCAGTACTTC. Translated: CASSAGWSWTHEQYF. V gene TRBV27 combines with J gene TRBJ2-7; tentatively, D is TRBD2 (6 bases). The CDR3 runs to 15 residues. With 6 bases removed from V and 5 bases from J, the gap between germline ends came to 20 bases. CDR1 is MNHEY, CDR2 SMNVEV, per germline (reference sequence).

The rearrangement joins TRBV12-5 to TRBJ2-5, with 8 bases aligning to TRBD2. Trimming took 0 bases from V and 1 from J; bases not matched to a gene: 7. Germline loops: CDR1 LGHNT, CDR2 FRNRAP. The CDR3 is made up of 17 amino acids. CDR3 in amino acids: CASGLVRDGGAQETQYF. The DNA of the CDR3 is TGTGCTAGTGGTTTGGTACGGGACGGGGGGGCCCAAGAGACCCAGTACTTC.

This clone was counted between two and nine times. V gene TRBV4-3 combines with J gene TRBJ2-6, with D maybe TRBD1 (6 bases). Germline values: CDR1 LGHNA, CDR2 YSLEER. Trimming took off 5 bases at V and 2 bases at J, with 13 bases between the two ends. The CDR3 totals 16 residues. The chain's CDR3 is CASSGVSGAGANVLTF. Written as DNA, the CDR3 is TGCGCCAGCAGCGGTGTCTCAGGGGCTGGGGCCAACGTCCTGACTTTC.

This chain uses TRBV9 with TRBJ2-3; 8 bases align to TRBD2. CDR1 is SGDLS and CDR2 is YYNGEE in the germline V gene. The CDR3 runs to 16 residues. V lost 0 bases, J lost 4 bases, and 7 bases stayed unmatched. CDR3 sequence reads: CASSVAGGAVADTQYF. As DNA, the CDR3 is TGTGCCAGCAGCGTAGCGGGGGGGGCCGTGGCAGATACGCAGTATTTT. The complete variable domain, with remaining parts taken from reference TRBV9 and TRBJ2-3, reads DSGVTQTPKHLITATGQRVTLRCSPRSGDLSVYWYQQSLDQGLQFLIQYYNGEERAKGNILERFSAQQFPDLHSELNLSSLELGDSALYFCASSVAGGAVADTQYFGPGTRLTVL.

The chain carries TRBV7-3 and TRBJ1-3; D not certain. Germline assignment: CDR1 SGHTA and CDR2 FQGTGA. The ends were cut back, 2 bases at V and 0 bases at J, with 5 bases in the middle. The CDR3 has 14 amino acids. CDR3 DNA sequence: TGTGCCAGCAGCTTATCAAACTCTGGAAACACCATATATTTT. It yields the protein CASSLSNSGNTIYF.

This chain uses TRBV5-1 with TRBJ2-3, with 9 bases matching TRBD2. The germline V gene encodes CDR1 SGHRS and CDR2 YFSETQ. The CDR3 runs 16 residues. The V gene end was trimmed by 6 bases and the J gene end by 0 bases; junction bases not matched to a gene: 8. The CDR3: CASTPPAGGSTDTQYF. The CDR3 region has the DNA TGCGCCAGCACCCCACCGGCGGGGGGGAGCACAGATACGCAGTATTTT.

On this clone itself: The junction shows a germline mismatch at one end, possibly a read error. This chain connects TRBV19 to TRBJ2-4; D is perhaps TRBD1 (5 bases). Per germline, CDR1 LNHDA and CDR2 SQIVND (reference sequence). The length of the CDR3 is 14 residues. This chain's CDR3 is CASSIDHPGHPRHF. The CDR3 DNA sequence: TGTGCCAGTAGTATAGACCACCCTGGACACCCTCGGCACTTC. The full variable domain, completed using reference TRBV19 and TRBJ2-4, is DGGITQSPKYLFRKEGQNVTLSCEQNLNHDAMYWYRQDPGQGLRLIYYSQIVNDFQKGDIAEGYSVSREKKESFPLTVTSAQKNPTAFYLCASSIDHPGHPRHFGAGTRLSVL.

The sample holds a few counts of this clone. The V gene is TRBV5-4, the J gene TRBJ2-7; possible D gene TRBD1, 6 bases. The V end lost 0 bases, the J end lost 1 base, and 14 bases lay between the germline ends. Germline CDR1 is SGHNT and CDR2 is YYREEE (reference sequence). This CDR3 has 16 amino acids. The CDR3: CASSLGGSRGSYEQYF. DNA for the CDR3: TGTGCCAGCAGCTTGGGTGGGAGCAGGGGTTCCTACGAGCAGTACTTC.

The gene calls are TRBV19 and TRBJ1-2, with D unresolved. CDR3 length: 16 amino acids. Trimming took 4 bases from V and 6 from J, leaving 21 bases between them. From germline, CDR1 is LNHDA and CDR2 SQIVND (reference sequence). The CDR3 loop reads CASSTPRLRSSDGYTF. CDR3 coding DNA: TGTGCCAGTAGTACCCCACGTCTTAGGAGTTCGGATGGCTACACCTTC.